These 19 T cell receptor beta chains came from one sample sequenced in a study of cytomegalovirus exposure and HLA in healthy donors. It was with 60 Vbeta and 13 Jbeta primers that the PCR ran. Repertoires were generated with immunoSEQ multiplex PCR, while TCRdb's copy carries only in-frame clones and drops some. This table holds more than 70,000 clones, roughly 73% found once. Material for sequencing was PBMCs. All receptors come from a boy aged 5-17 years in good health and CMV-seronegative.

The chain uses TRBV11-1 and TRBJ2-7; TRBD2 agrees at 10 bases. J was trimmed by 3 bases and V by 1 base; bases with no gene match: 3. CDR1 SGHAT and CDR2 FQDESV come from the germline V gene (reference sequence). The length of the CDR3 is 15 residues. The CDR3 spells CASSLELAGVYEQYF. The CDR3 DNA follows: TGTGCCAGCAGCTTAGAGCTAGCGGGAGTCTACGAGCAGTACTTC.

This chain uses TRBV25-1 with TRBJ1-2, with D possibly being TRBD1 (5 bases). Trimming pared 4 bases from V and 3 bases from J, leaving 12 bases between. The germline gives CDR1 MGHDK, CDR2 SYGVNS. This CDR3 is 14 amino acids long. CDR3 DNA: TGTGCCAGCAGTGTGGGGGGGGGACACTATGGCTACACCTTC. Amino acids: CASSVGGGHYGYTF.

Comments on this clone: The CDR3 ends on some other residue instead of the conserved phenylalanine or tryptophan, so this is likely a read error. DNA of the CDR3: TGTGCCAGCAGCTTTCGAGAGGAGCAGTACCTC. Residues: CASSFREEQYL. The chain combines TRBV7-2 with TRBJ2-7; D not resolved. The CDR3 totals 11 residues. Germline CDR1 reads SGHTA; CDR2 reads FQGNSA. Trimming took off 3 bases at V and 7 bases at J, with 7 bases between the two ends.

The table lists this clone with a count of one. This sequence joins TRBV7-9 and TRBJ2-5; no clear D. The closer fit of TRBJ2-7 to the DNA end suggests the J call may be wrong. The length of the CDR3 is 13 residues. CDR1 and CDR2 (germline): SEHNR, FQNEAQ (reference sequence). CDR3 sequence reads: CASSLSPTYEQYF. DNA of the CDR3: TGTGCCAGCAGCTTATCCCCAACCTACGAGCAGTACTTC.

This chain joins TRBV5-1 and TRBJ2-7; weak D call: TRBD2 (6 bases). The CDR3 runs to 14 residues. V lost 3 bases and J 3 bases, leaving 13 bases between the germline ends. In germline, CDR1 is SGHRS, CDR2 YFSETQ. This CDR3 reads CASSSRDSNYEQYF. The CDR3 nucleotides are TGCGCCAGCAGCTCACGGGACTCGAACTACGAGCAGTACTTC. Full variable domain (missing parts from reference TRBV5-1 and TRBJ2-7): KAGVTQTPRYLIKTRGQQVTLSCSPISGHRSVSWYQQTPGQGLQFLFEYFSETQRNKGNFPGRFSGRQFSNSRSEMNVSTLELGDSALYLCASSSRDSNYEQYFGPGTRLTVT.

The J gene is TRBJ2-7, the V gene TRBV9; a weak D match, TRBD2 (5 bases). The CDR3 runs to 13 residues. Trimming cost V 4 bases and J 5 bases, with 13 bases left between them. From germline, CDR1 is SGDLS and CDR2 YYNGEE. In DNA, the CDR3 is TGTGCCAGCAGCCAAACTGGGAGCGACGAGCAGTACTTC. Its protein is CASSQTGSDEQYF.

The chain recombines TRBV7-2 with TRBJ2-7, with 10 bases lining up with TRBD1. The CDR3 extends over 16 amino acids. In germline, CDR1 is SGHTA, CDR2 FQGNSA. J was trimmed by 4 bases and V by 4 bases; bases with no gene match: 10. CDR3 DNA sequence: TGTGCCAGCAGCTCGTGGGGACAGGGGATCGGATACGAGCAGTACTTC. Its protein is CASSSWGQGIGYEQYF.

The V and J genes are TRBV12-5 and TRBJ1-1; 9 nucleotides align to TRBD1. The CDR3 spans 13 residues. Losses at the gene ends were 6 bases for V and 7 bases for J; bases not matched to a gene: 6. In germline, CDR1 is LGHNT, CDR2 FRNRAP. CDR3 bases: TGTGCTAGTGGACTGGACAGGGGAAGTGAAGCTTTCTTT. Protein product: CASGLDRGSEAFF.

CDR3 in amino acids: CASSLGEADSRGYTF. DNA for the CDR3: TGCGCCAGCAGCTTGGGTGAAGCCGACTCCCGTGGCTACACCTTC. The chain has TRBV5-1 and TRBJ1-2; D remains unclear. The CDR3 has 15 residues. CDR1 SGHRS and CDR2 YFSETQ come from the germline V gene. The V end was cut by 0 bases, the J end by 7 bases, with 16 bases between.

The chain carries TRBV16 and TRBJ2-7, with TRBD1 matching over 8 bases. The CDR3 is made up of 13 amino acids. V gave up 7 bases and J gave up 2 bases; unmatched junction bases: 4. Germline CDR1 KGHSY, CDR2 FQNENV. CDR3 residues: CASNDRGAYEQYF. The DNA of the CDR3 is TGTGCCAGCAACGACAGGGGAGCCTACGAGCAGTACTTC.

The V and J genes are TRBV4-3 and TRBJ2-7; D perhaps matches TRBD1 (6 bases). V gave up 0 bases and J gave up 1 base, with 16 bases separating them. Germline CDR1 is LGHNA and CDR2 is YSLEER. CDR3 length: 17 residues. CDR3 protein: CASSQEIGTLGSYEQYF. For the CDR3, the DNA is TGCGCCAGCAGCCAAGAGATCGGGACACTCGGGTCCTACGAGCAGTACTTC.

This clone has a single count. The genes are TRBV2 and TRBJ2-7; D is unresolved. The V end lost 5 bases, the J end lost 6 bases, and 11 bases lay between the germline ends. The CDR3 is 12 residues long. The germline CDR1 and CDR2 sequences are SNHLY and FYNNEI. CDR3 sequence reads: CASSPTVLEQYF. CDR3 DNA sequence: TGTGCCAGCAGTCCCACCGTACTCGAGCAGTACTTC.

This clone was detected only once. The gene calls are TRBV9 and TRBJ2-7; D may be TRBD2 (6 bases). CDR1 SGDLS and CDR2 YYNGEE come from the germline V gene. This CDR3 region has 14 residues. V was shortened by 1 base and J by 5 bases, with 13 bases between the two germline ends. CDR3: CASSVSGGFDEQYF. CDR3 nucleotides: TGTGCCAGCAGCGTAAGTGGAGGGTTCGACGAGCAGTACTTC.

The chain joins TRBV6-5 to TRBJ1-1, with 7 bases fitting TRBD1. Trimming at V came to 5 bases and at J to 4 bases, leaving 4 bases not matched to a gene. The CDR3 covers 13 residues. Germline-derived CDR1 and CDR2 are MNHEY and SVGAGI. The CDR3 nucleotides read TGTGCCAGCAGTAACCGGACAGGCACTGAAGCTTTCTTT. It specifies CASSNRTGTEAFF.

V gene TRBV11-2 combines with J gene TRBJ1-1; tentative D call: TRBD1 (6 bases). The CDR3 covers 15 residues. Germline-derived CDR1 and CDR2 are SGHAT and FQNNGV. V shed 3 bases and J shed 0 bases, with 11 bases lying between them. CDR3 protein: CASSFQGSMNTEAFF. CDR3 bases: TGTGCCAGCAGCTTCCAGGGGTCTATGAACACTGAAGCTTTCTTT.

The sample holds a few counts of this clone. The chain carries TRBV9 and TRBJ2-3, with 7 bases aligning to TRBD2. Per germline, CDR1 SGDLS and CDR2 YYNGEE. The V segment lost 4 bases and the J segment 2 bases; nucleotides outside the gene matches: 4. The CDR3 has 14 amino acids. The CDR3 DNA is TGTGCCAGCAGCACCAGCGGGGTCACAGATACGCAGTATTTT. Translated: CASSTSGVTDTQYF. Filled out from reference TRBV9 and TRBJ2-3, the complete variable domain reads DSGVTQTPKHLITATGQRVTLRCSPRSGDLSVYWYQQSLDQGLQFLIQYYNGEERAKGNILERFSAQQFPDLHSELNLSSLELGDSALYFCASSTSGVTDTQYFGPGTRLTVL.

Here the CDR3 DNA reads TGTGCCAGCAGCCAAGCTCAGGGGGGCTCTGAAGCTTTCTTT. Amino acids: CASSQAQGGSEAFF. This chain connects TRBV14 to TRBJ1-1; 7 positions agree with TRBD1. The CDR3 contains 14 residues. The V gene's germline CDR1 is SGHDN and CDR2 FVKESK. Unmatched junction bases numbered 5, after V lost 1 base and J lost 6 bases.

The chain employs TRBV29-1 and TRBJ2-1; perhaps TRBD1 as D (6 bases). The CDR3 sequence is 14 residues long. Germline CDR1 is SQVTM and CDR2 is ANQGSEA. The germline V and J ends were trimmed by 7 bases and 2 bases, with 15 bases remaining between them. The CDR3 DNA reads TGCAGCGCTACAGGGCTTTCAGCCTACAATGAGCAGTTCTTC. It codes for CSATGLSAYNEQFF.

The chain is built from TRBV19 and TRBJ2-7; possibly TRBD2 for D (5 bases). Germline assignment: CDR1 LNHDA and CDR2 SQIVND (reference sequence). V dropped 3 bases and J dropped 2 bases, with 14 bases sitting between them. This CDR3 has 15 residues. The CDR3 nucleotides read TGTGCCAGTAGTATCTTTGGTGAGGGAACCTACGAGCAGTACTTC. Translated: CASSIFGEGTYEQYF.